A selection of T cell receptor beta chains follows, all from one sample in a study of shared clonotypes between healthy human individuals. Some clones are missing from TCRdb's copy, which holds only in-frame ones; the method was immunoSEQ multiplex PCR. The sample has approximately 740,000 clones; 80% to 95% are singletons. Source material: naive CD8+ T cells sorted from blood. These receptors were collected from a man aged 30 to 45 in good health. The CDR3 runs from the conserved cysteine through the conserved F or W. A D gene is named only where the DNA matches it firmly. Clone size is stated in some rows and not others, as once, few, many or a class when expanded.

cdr3_aa: CAIRGGRETQYF
cdr3_nt: TGTGCCATTAGGGGAGGGAGAGAGACCCAGTACTTC
j_call: TRBJ2-5
d_call: TRBD2
v_call: TRBV2
clone_size: -

cdr3_aa: CASSLERRKTQYF
cdr3_nt: TGTGCCAGCAGCTTAGAGAGGAGAAAGACCCAGTACTTC
j_call: TRBJ2-5
d_call: -
v_call: TRBV7-9
clone_size: -

cdr3_aa: CASSALGEVQETQYF
cdr3_nt: TGTGCCAGCAGCGCTCTGGGGGAAGTCCAAGAGACCCAGTACTTC
j_call: TRBJ2-5
d_call: -
v_call: TRBV7-2
clone_size: -

cdr3_aa: CASSPPPLGTFYEQYF
cdr3_nt: TGTGCCAGCAGTCCTCCCCCCCTTGGGACTTTCTACGAGCAGTACTTC
j_call: TRBJ2-7
d_call: -
v_call: TRBV2
clone_size: -

cdr3_aa: CASSLQREGLVGELFF
cdr3_nt: TGCGCCAGCAGCTTACAACGGGAGGGCCTAGTCGGGGAGCTGTTTTTT
j_call: TRBJ2-2
d_call: TRBD2
v_call: TRBV13
clone_size: -

cdr3_aa: CASSQDVTGIGANVLTF
cdr3_nt: TGCGCCAGCAGCCAAGATGTGACAGGGATTGGGGCCAACGTCCTGACTTTC
j_call: TRBJ2-6
d_call: TRBD1
v_call: TRBV4-3
clone_size: -

cdr3_aa: CSVEDLRTGGTYNEQFF
cdr3_nt: TGCAGCGTTGAAGATCTTCGGACAGGGGGGACCTACAATGAGCAGTTCTTC
j_call: TRBJ2-1
d_call: TRBD1
v_call: TRBV29-1
clone_size: -

cdr3_aa: CASSLAGGPKNEQFF
cdr3_nt: TGTGCCAGCAGCTTGGCGGGAGGGCCCAAAAATGAGCAGTTCTTC
j_call: TRBJ2-1
d_call: TRBD2
v_call: TRBV5-4
clone_size: -

cdr3_aa: CASSHVKNEQFF
cdr3_nt: TGTGCCAGCAGCCACGTCAAAAATGAGCAGTTCTTC
j_call: TRBJ2-1
d_call: -
v_call: TRBV14
clone_size: -

cdr3_aa: CASSDVDSTYEQYF
cdr3_nt: TGTGCCAGTAGTGATGTGGACAGCACCTACGAGCAGTACTTC
j_call: TRBJ2-7
d_call: -
v_call: TRBV19
clone_size: -

cdr3_aa: CASSPLGWTQYF
cdr3_nt: TGTGCCAGCAGTCCCCTGGGGTGGACCCAGTACTTC
j_call: TRBJ2-5
d_call: -
v_call: TRBV28
clone_size: -

cdr3_aa: CASSPWNGQPQHF
cdr3_nt: TGTGCCAGTAGTCCGTGGAACGGTCAGCCCCAGCATTTT
j_call: TRBJ1-5
d_call: -
v_call: TRBV19
clone_size: -

cdr3_aa: CASSSPGQGDYEQYF
cdr3_nt: TGTGCCAGCAGCTCACCGGGACAGGGGGACTACGAGCAGTACTTC
j_call: TRBJ2-7
d_call: TRBD1
v_call: TRBV7-9
clone_size: -

cdr3_aa: CASSSKLAVGELFF
cdr3_nt: TGTGCCAGCAGTTCGAAACTAGCGGTCGGGGAGCTGTTTTTT
j_call: TRBJ2-2
d_call: TRBD2
v_call: TRBV27
clone_size: -

cdr3_aa: CASSPLGTTNEKLFF
cdr3_nt: TGTGCCAGCAGTCCCCTAGGGACAACTAATGAAAAACTGTTTTTT
j_call: TRBJ1-4
d_call: -
v_call: TRBV27
clone_size: -

cdr3_aa: CASSWGTSLGQYF
cdr3_nt: TGTGCCAGCAGCTGGGGGACATCTCTAGGACAGTACTTC
j_call: TRBJ2-7
d_call: -
v_call: TRBV5-4
clone_size: -

cdr3_aa: CASSISRDRFYEQYF
cdr3_nt: TGTGCCAGTAGTATAAGCAGGGACAGGTTCTACGAGCAGTACTTC
j_call: TRBJ2-7
d_call: TRBD1
v_call: TRBV19
clone_size: -

cdr3_aa: CASSPRVPGPQYF
cdr3_nt: TGCGCCAGCAGCCCCCGGGTCCCCGGGCCCCAGTACTTC
j_call: TRBJ2-5
d_call: -
v_call: TRBV4-1
clone_size: once

cdr3_aa: CASSEDRYEQYF
cdr3_nt: TGCGCCAGCAGTGAGGATCGATACGAGCAGTACTTC
j_call: TRBJ2-7
d_call: -
v_call: TRBV10-1
clone_size: -

cdr3_aa: CASSPVPGELFF
cdr3_nt: TGTGCCAGCAGCCCCGTCCCCGGGGAGCTGTTTTTT
j_call: TRBJ2-2
d_call: -
v_call: TRBV6-6
clone_size: -

cdr3_aa: CASSHGGPDETQYF
cdr3_nt: TGTGCCAGCAGCCATGGGGGGCCGGATGAGACCCAGTACTTC
j_call: TRBJ2-5
d_call: -
v_call: TRBV7-9
clone_size: -

cdr3_aa: CASSLTRDRARLYEQYF
cdr3_nt: TGTGCCAGCAGCTTAACCCGGGACAGGGCCAGGCTTTACGAGCAGTACTTC
j_call: TRBJ2-7
d_call: TRBD1
v_call: TRBV7-2
clone_size: -

cdr3_aa: CASSLAESGYEQYF
cdr3_nt: TGTGCCAGCAGCTTAGCTGAAAGCGGGTACGAGCAGTACTTC
j_call: TRBJ2-7
d_call: -
v_call: TRBV7-9
clone_size: -

cdr3_aa: CASTRGSSAFF
cdr3_nt: TGTGCCAGCACTAGAGGGTCCTCTGCTTTCTTT
j_call: TRBJ1-1
d_call: -
v_call: TRBV6-1
clone_size: -

cdr3_aa: CASRITSGTTYEQYF
cdr3_nt: TGTGCCAGCAGGATAACTAGCGGGACCACCTACGAGCAGTACTTC
j_call: TRBJ2-7
d_call: TRBD2
v_call: TRBV27
clone_size: -

cdr3_aa: CASSQTSLAGETQYF
cdr3_nt: TGCGCCAGCAGCCAAACTAGTCTAGCCGGAGAGACCCAGTACTTC
j_call: TRBJ2-5
d_call: -
v_call: TRBV4-3
clone_size: -

cdr3_aa: CASSLERLAGTDTQYF
cdr3_nt: TGCGCCAGCAGCCTGGAGAGACTAGCGGGAACAGATACGCAGTATTTT
j_call: TRBJ2-3
d_call: TRBD2
v_call: TRBV4-1
clone_size: -

cdr3_aa: CSVELLAGGGATDTQYF
cdr3_nt: TGCAGCGTTGAACTACTAGCGGGGGGGGGCGCTACAGATACGCAGTATTTT
j_call: TRBJ2-3
d_call: TRBD2
v_call: TRBV29-1
clone_size: -

cdr3_aa: CASSPGRGSGTDTQYF
cdr3_nt: TGCGCCAGCAGCCCCGGTCGAGGTAGTGGCACAGATACGCAGTATTTT
j_call: TRBJ2-3
d_call: -
v_call: TRBV5-1
clone_size: -

cdr3_aa: CASRETGVVYGYTF
cdr3_nt: TGTGCCAGTAGGGAAACAGGTGTCGTCTATGGCTACACCTTC
j_call: TRBJ1-2
d_call: -
v_call: TRBV19
clone_size: -

cdr3_aa: CASSLTESDYEQYF
cdr3_nt: TGTGCCAGCAGCTTAACAGAATCGGACTACGAGCAGTACTTC
j_call: TRBJ2-7
d_call: -
v_call: TRBV7-9
clone_size: few

cdr3_aa: CASSESVGQISYEQYF
cdr3_nt: TGTGCCAGCAGTGAGTCGGTAGGACAGATCTCCTACGAGCAGTACTTC
j_call: TRBJ2-7
d_call: -
v_call: TRBV27
clone_size: -

cdr3_aa: CASSYTGGVYTGELFF
cdr3_nt: TGTGCCAGCAGCTATACAGGGGGCGTCTATACCGGGGAGCTGTTTTTT
j_call: TRBJ2-2
d_call: TRBD1
v_call: TRBV9
clone_size: once

cdr3_aa: CAWGQQDSYEQYF
cdr3_nt: TGTGCCTGGGGGCAGCAGGACTCCTACGAGCAGTACTTC
j_call: TRBJ2-7
d_call: -
v_call: TRBV30
clone_size: -

cdr3_aa: CASSLSLASSYEQYF
cdr3_nt: TGTGCCAGCAGTTTATCACTGGCCAGCTCCTACGAGCAGTACTTC
j_call: TRBJ2-7
d_call: -
v_call: TRBV27
clone_size: -

cdr3_aa: CASSLDDLAGGETQYF
cdr3_nt: TGTGCCAGCAGCTTGGACGATTTGGCGGGAGGTGAGACCCAGTACTTC
j_call: TRBJ2-5
d_call: TRBD2
v_call: TRBV5-4
clone_size: -

cdr3_aa: CASSRDESNEQFF
cdr3_nt: TGTGCCAGCAGCAGGGACGAAAGCAATGAGCAGTTCTTC
j_call: TRBJ2-1
d_call: -
v_call: TRBV11-2
clone_size: -

cdr3_aa: CASSNWYTDTQYF
cdr3_nt: TGTGCCAGTAGTAATTGGTACACAGATACGCAGTATTTT
j_call: TRBJ2-3
d_call: -
v_call: TRBV19
clone_size: -

cdr3_aa: CATSRDGRATSGRQDTQYF
cdr3_nt: TGTGCCACCAGCAGAGATGGTAGGGCGACTAGCGGACGTCAAGATACGCAGTATTTT
j_call: TRBJ2-3
d_call: TRBD2
v_call: TRBV15
clone_size: once

cdr3_aa: CASSPTTNRGENTGELFF
cdr3_nt: TGTGCCAGCAGTCCTACAACCAACAGGGGAGAGAACACCGGGGAGCTGTTTTTT
j_call: TRBJ2-2
d_call: TRBD1
v_call: TRBV28
clone_size: once

cdr3_aa: CASSPTGAYNEQFF
cdr3_nt: TGTGCCAGCAGCCCCACCGGGGCTTACAATGAGCAGTTCTTC
j_call: TRBJ2-1
d_call: -
v_call: TRBV13
clone_size: -

cdr3_aa: CASTSGSYTDTQYF
cdr3_nt: TGTGCCAGCACCAGCGGTTCTTACACAGATACGCAGTATTTT
j_call: TRBJ2-3
d_call: -
v_call: TRBV27
clone_size: -

cdr3_aa: CASRGGSGSSSYNEQFF
cdr3_nt: TGTGCCAGCAGGGGGGGTAGCGGGAGTTCGTCCTACAATGAGCAGTTCTTC
j_call: TRBJ2-1
d_call: TRBD2
v_call: TRBV5-8
clone_size: few

cdr3_aa: CASSRDRGGNEQFF
cdr3_nt: TGTGCCAGCAGCCGGGACAGGGGCGGCAATGAGCAGTTCTTC
j_call: TRBJ2-1
d_call: TRBD1
v_call: TRBV27
clone_size: -

cdr3_aa: CASSLAAVSYEQYF
cdr3_nt: TGTGCCAGCAGCTTAGCGGCAGTCTCCTACGAGCAGTACTTC
j_call: TRBJ2-7
d_call: -
v_call: TRBV7-9
clone_size: -

cdr3_aa: CATSRVSSGSTDTQYF
cdr3_nt: TGTGCCACCAGCAGAGTTTCTAGCGGGAGCACAGATACGCAGTATTTT
j_call: TRBJ2-3
d_call: TRBD2
v_call: TRBV15
clone_size: -

cdr3_aa: CASSANRDRRTDTQYF
cdr3_nt: TGTGCCAGCAGCGCAAACCGGGACAGGCGCACAGATACGCAGTATTTT
j_call: TRBJ2-3
d_call: TRBD1
v_call: TRBV9
clone_size: -

cdr3_aa: CASARPGAAKNIQYF
cdr3_nt: TGTGCCAGCGCAAGACCGGGGGCAGCCAAAAACATTCAGTACTTC
j_call: TRBJ2-4
d_call: -
v_call: TRBV7-9
clone_size: -